One and the same sample provided the 12 T cell receptor beta chains below, sequenced in a study of shared clonotypes between healthy human individuals. The naive CD8 population came from CD45RO-negative cells selected for CCR7, without terminally differentiated effector memory CD45RA+ cells. Libraries were prepared by immunoSEQ multiplex PCR; TCRdb keeps only in-frame clonotypes and omits some of them. The sample lists roughly 2 million clones, about 94% occurring once. The sequenced sample consisted of naive CD8+ T cells sorted from blood. These receptors came from a man between 18 and 29 years old in good health.

This clone was observed once. The rearrangement joins TRBV15 to TRBJ2-2; the match to TRBD1 covers 11 bases. J gave up 4 bases and V 5 bases, and 6 bases lay outside the gene matches. Germline CDR1 is LNHNV and CDR2 is YYDKDF (reference sequence). This CDR3 region has 16 residues. Written as DNA, the CDR3 is TGTGCCACCAGCCCCGGGGGGACAGGGGGCACCGGGGAGCTGTTTTTT. This translates into CATSPGGTGGTGELFF.

The genes are TRBV7-6 and TRBJ2-5, with D unclear. V lost 2 bases and J 0 bases, leaving 16 bases between the germline ends. Germline V CDR1 and CDR2: SGHVS, FNYEAQ. This CDR3 contains 17 residues. The CDR3 DNA follows: TGTGCCAGCAGCTTAATTCCCTCGACTCAGTACCAAGAGACCCAGTACTTC. This codes for CASSLIPSTQYQETQYF.

V gene TRBV27 combines with J gene TRBJ2-1; 10 bases align to TRBD2. Germline CDR1 is MNHEY and CDR2 is SMNVEV (reference sequence). CDR3 length equals 18 residues. V lost 6 bases and J lost 5; bases outside the gene matches: 16. The CDR3 loop reads CASSPLGVSGGTDNEQFF. The CDR3 DNA sequence: TGTGCCAGCAGCCCTCTCGGGGTTAGCGGGGGGACGGACAATGAGCAGTTCTTC.

V is TRBV2 and J is TRBJ2-7; possible D gene TRBD1, 6 bases. The CDR3 has 15 residues. The V gene lost 0 bases and the J gene lost 2 bases, with 11 bases spanning the gap. From germline, CDR1 is SNHLY and CDR2 FYNNEI. This CDR3 is CASSEALGGTYEQYF. In DNA form, the CDR3 reads TGTGCCAGCAGTGAAGCGTTAGGGGGTACCTACGAGCAGTACTTC.

The chain combines TRBV11-3 with TRBJ2-1; 10 nucleotides agree with TRBD2. The CDR3 loop spans 15 amino acids. Per the germline V gene, CDR1 is SGHNT and CDR2 is YENEEA. V shed 1 base, J shed 7 bases, and the junction held 4 bases outside the gene matches. The CDR3 loop is CASSLGRGLANEQFF. The CDR3 bases are TGTGCCAGCAGCTTAGGGAGGGGACTAGCGAATGAGCAGTTCTTC. Variable domain in full (rest from reference TRBV11-3 and TRBJ2-1): EAGVVQSPRYKIIEKKQPVAFWCNPISGHNTLYWYLQNLGQGPELLIRYENEEAVDDSQLPKDRFSAERLKGVDSTLKIQPAELGDSAVYLCASSLGRGLANEQFFGPGTRLTVL.

This clone was seen just once. The V call is TRBV9, the J call TRBJ2-6; 11 positions match TRBD1. V shed 0 bases, J shed 3 bases, and the junction held 2 bases outside the gene matches. CDR3 length: 17 residues. In germline, CDR1 is SGDLS, CDR2 YYNGEE. The DNA of the CDR3 is TGTGCCAGCAGCGTAGGGACAGGGGGCAGTGGGGCCAACGTCCTGACTTTC. Its translation: CASSVGTGGSGANVLTF. The full variable domain, completed using reference TRBV9 and TRBJ2-6, is DSGVTQTPKHLITATGQRVTLRCSPRSGDLSVYWYQQSLDQGLQFLIQYYNGEERAKGNILERFSAQQFPDLHSELNLSSLELGDSALYFCASSVGTGGSGANVLTFGAGSRLTVL.

V is TRBV5-1 and J is TRBJ2-1; 7 bases line up with TRBD2. Losses at the gene ends were 0 bases for V and 7 bases for J; bases not matched to a gene: 1. The germline gives CDR1 SGHRS, CDR2 YFSETQ. The CDR3 runs 13 residues. CDR3 amino acids: CASSLGTSNEQFF. The CDR3 DNA follows: TGCGCCAGCAGCTTGGGGACTAGTAATGAGCAGTTCTTC. Complete variable domain (other parts from reference TRBV5-1 and TRBJ2-1): KAGVTQTPRYLIKTRGQQVTLSCSPISGHRSVSWYQQTPGQGLQFLFEYFSETQRNKGNFPGRFSGRQFSNSRSEMNVSTLELGDSALYLCASSLGTSNEQFFGPGTRLTVL.

This clone came up once. The rearrangement links TRBV9 to TRBJ2-2, with 9 bases aligning to TRBD1. V gave up 2 bases and J gave up 8 bases; unmatched junction bases: 4. CDR3 size: 14 residues. From germline, CDR1 is SGDLS and CDR2 YYNGEE. The CDR3 here is CASSVGDREGELFF. Written as DNA, the CDR3 is TGTGCCAGCAGCGTCGGGGACAGGGAAGGGGAGCTGTTTTTT.

The chain links TRBV28 to TRBJ2-1; weak D call: TRBD2 (5 bases). The V gene lost 2 bases and the J gene lost 6 bases, with 17 bases spanning the gap. The CDR3 contains 16 residues. Germline CDR1 and CDR2: MDHEN and SYDVKM. CDR3 residues: CASSLPGVELSNEQFF. CDR3 nucleotide sequence: TGTGCCAGCAGTTTACCCGGGGTGGAGCTTAGCAATGAGCAGTTCTTC.

This rearrangement joins TRBV13 to TRBJ2-7; 10 bases agree with TRBD2. The V and J ends lost 5 bases and 5 bases, in that order; junction bases with no gene match: 12. Germline values: CDR1 PRHDT, CDR2 FYEKMQ (reference sequence). The CDR3 covers 16 residues. The CDR3 coding sequence is TGTGCCAGCAGCACGTCGCCTAGCGGGAGCGAAAACGAGCAGTACTTC. Amino acids: CASSTSPSGSENEQYF.

The chain carries TRBV30 and TRBJ1-5; D may be TRBD1 (5 bases). This CDR3 is 13 amino acids long. CDR1 GTSNPN and CDR2 SVGIG come from the germline V gene (reference sequence). Deletions cut 1 base from V and 7 bases from J, with 11 bases between. This chain's CDR3 is CAWSDQGGQPQHF. The CDR3 region has the DNA TGTGCCTGGAGTGACCAGGGAGGGCAGCCCCAGCATTTT.

This clone was detected a few times. This rearrangement joins TRBV5-8 to TRBJ1-2; D possibly corresponds to TRBD1 (6 bases). In germline, CDR1 is SGHTS, CDR2 YDEGEE. The CDR3 covers 15 residues. Trimming left V 4 bases short and J 1 base short, with 14 bases between. CDR3 amino acids: CASSTGTRNNYGYTF. CDR3 nucleotide sequence: TGTGCCAGCAGCACCGGGACACGGAATAACTATGGCTACACCTTC.